This entry lists 29 T cell receptor beta chains sequenced from one sample in a study of blood T cells in healthy people across ages. Through a sample-barcoded 5' primer and a J-beta primer mix, a second PCR was run for roughly 7 to 11 cycles. Each CDR3 protein gets one entry after TCRdb re-called the 5' RACE reads with MiXCR. Of over 550,000 distinct CDR3 sequences in the sample, approximately 30% were seen once. Material for sequencing was blood. These receptors all stem from an elderly woman in good health.

This clonotype has ten or more counts. The V call is TRBV7-2, the J call TRBJ2-5; D is tentatively TRBD1 or TRBD2 (5 bases each). Germline assignment: CDR1 SGHTA and CDR2 FQGNSA. Trimming stripped 5 bases from V and 0 bases from J, with 10 bases between. This CDR3 spans 14 amino acids. This chain's CDR3 is CASSKGPNQETQYF. The CDR3 DNA is TGTGCCAGCAGCAAGGGACCCAACCAAGAGACCCAGTACTTC.

This clonotype showed up many times. J is TRBJ2-5 and V is TRBV20-1, with D perhaps assigned TRBD1 or TRBD2 (5 bases each). The germline CDR1 and CDR2 sequences are DFQATT and SNEGSKA (reference sequence). With 2 bases removed from V and 11 bases from J, the gap between germline ends came to 15 bases. The CDR3 totals 12 residues. CDR3 sequence: CSARSHRDLQYF. Here the CDR3 DNA reads TGCAGTGCTAGATCCCACCGGGACCTGCAGTACTTC.

This clonotype was detected once. The rearrangement uses TRBV6-1 and TRBJ2-1, with 8 bases matching TRBD1. The CDR3 sequence is 16 residues long. J was trimmed by 4 bases and V by 2 bases; bases with no gene match: 7. Germline lookup yields CDR1 MNHNS and CDR2 SASEGT. CDR3 residues: CASSERTGRGYNEQFF. CDR3 in DNA: TGTGCCAGCAGTGAACGGACAGGGCGAGGGTACAATGAGCAGTTCTTC.

This clonotype was observed many times. The chain is built from TRBV24-1 and TRBJ2-5; 9 bases match TRBD1. The CDR3 is made up of 15 amino acids. CDR1 and CDR2 (germline): KGHDR, SFDVKD. Germline trimming cut 3 bases from V and 2 bases from J; bases unmatched to any gene: 3. The CDR3 here is CATSDAGTGQETQYF. DNA of the CDR3: TGTGCCACCAGTGATGCAGGGACAGGGCAAGAGACCCAGTACTTC.

The sample holds many counts of this clonotype. The CDR3 region has the DNA TGTGCCAGCAGTTTAGGCGGGACAGCCTTTCCTGGCTACACCTTC. Its translation: CASSLGGTAFPGYTF. The chain carries TRBV12-3 or TRBV12-4 and TRBJ1-2, with 7 positions matching TRBD1. After removal of 1 base from V and 7 bases from J, the junction contained 9 bases not matched to a gene. There are 15 residues in the CDR3.

This clonotype has more than one count but fewer than ten. This chain uses TRBV15 with TRBJ1-2, with D unclear. V shed 0 bases and J shed 4 bases, with 12 bases lying between them. CDR1 is LNHNV, CDR2 YYDKDF, per germline (reference sequence). This CDR3 is 15 amino acids long. This CDR3 is CATSRDRNRGYGYTF. The DNA of the CDR3 is TGTGCCACCAGCAGAGATCGGAACCGGGGCTATGGCTACACCTTC.

As concerns this clonotype: A much larger clone lies a single base off, so this may be a read error. The rearrangement uses TRBV6-6 and TRBJ2-7; TRBD2 agrees at 14 bases. The trim removed 7 bases at V and 7 bases at J, leaving 15 bases unmatched. CDR1 is MNHNY, CDR2 SVGAGI, per germline (reference sequence). The CDR3 loop spans 17 amino acids. The CDR3 nucleotides read TGTGCCAGCAATACACCCGGACTAGCGGGGGGAGGCAATGAGCAGTACTTC. Translation: CASNTPGLAGGGNEQYF.

This clonotype has ten or more counts. This chain uses TRBV3-1 with TRBJ2-7; TRBD2 is a possible D gene (5 bases). Looked up from germline, CDR1 is LGHDT and CDR2 is YNNKEL (reference sequence). The CDR3 runs 14 residues. V dropped 1 base and J dropped 6 bases, with 13 bases sitting between them. CDR3 bases: TGTGCCAGCAGCCAAGGCAGTGGAGGTGGCGAGCAGTACTTC. It encodes CASSQGSGGGEQYF.

This chain joins TRBV12-3 or TRBV12-4 and TRBJ1-1; D is possibly TRBD1 (6 bases). This CDR3 comprises 14 residues. V gave up 2 bases and J gave up 5 bases, with 12 bases separating them. CDR3 amino acids: CASSLKGGGTEAFF. For the CDR3, the DNA is TGTGCCAGCAGTTTAAAAGGGGGAGGTACTGAAGCTTTCTTT.

This clonotype appeared many times. This chain connects TRBV7-9 to TRBJ2-1; 11 bases are a match to TRBD2. The germline V gene has CDR1 SEHNR and CDR2 FQNEAQ (reference sequence). J was trimmed by 0 bases and V by 3 bases; bases with no gene match: 10. The CDR3 loop spans 19 amino acids. In DNA, the CDR3 is TGTGCCAGCAGCTTTAAGACTAGCGGGGTACATTTCTCCTACAATGAGCAGTTCTTC. Protein product: CASSFKTSGVHFSYNEQFF.

This clonotype was counted between two and nine times. With a much larger clone just one base away, this may be a read error. The rearrangement uses TRBV5-5 and TRBJ2-7; 10 bases are shared with TRBD2. The V gene end was trimmed by 0 bases and the J gene end by 7 bases; junction bases not matched to a gene: 10. Germline CDR1 and CDR2: SGHKS and YYEKEE (reference sequence). CDR3 length: 16 residues. The CDR3 here is CASSLESSGGYNEQYF. The CDR3 nucleotides are TGTGCCAGCAGCTTGGAAAGTAGCGGGGGGTACAATGAGCAGTACTTC. The variable domain in full, with the rest retrieved from reference TRBV5-5 and TRBJ2-7, is DAGVTQSPTHLIKTRGQQVTLRCSPISGHKSVSWYQQVLGQGPQFIFQYYEKEERGRGNFPDRFSARQFPNYSSELNVNALLLGDSALYLCASSLESSGGYNEQYFGPGTRLTVT.

In regard to this clonotype: A junction end diverges from the germline sequence, so it may reflect a read error. This sequence joins TRBV7-2 and TRBJ2-1; a weak D match, TRBD1 (7 bases). Germline lookup yields CDR1 SGHTA and CDR2 FQGNSA. The CDR3 spans 11 residues. The CDR3 here is CASRGETEQFF. CDR3 DNA: TGCGCCAGCAGGGGGGAGACTGAGCAGTTCTTC.

V usage is TRBV20-1 and J usage is TRBJ2-7, with D perhaps matching TRBD1 (5 bases). Germline V lookup: CDR1 DFQATT, CDR2 SNEGSKA (reference sequence). V was trimmed by 3 bases and J by 3 bases, leaving 9 bases between them. The CDR3 is 12 amino acids. This CDR3 reads CSASAGFYEQYF. The CDR3 bases are TGCAGTGCTAGTGCAGGGTTCTACGAGCAGTACTTC.

The chain is built from TRBV27 and TRBJ1-2, with no clear D. This CDR3 spans 14 amino acids. In germline, CDR1 is MNHEY, CDR2 SMNVEV (reference sequence). V dropped 1 base and J dropped 7 bases, with 13 bases sitting between them. The CDR3 is CASSLLGSPGGYTF. CDR3 in DNA: TGTGCCAGCAGTTTATTGGGTTCGCCGGGTGGCTACACCTTC.

This clonotype was counted ten times or more. This sequence joins TRBV3-1 and TRBJ2-1; a possible D gene is TRBD2 (7 bases). The CDR3 is 15 amino acids. Germline loops: CDR1 LGHDT, CDR2 YNNKEL (reference sequence). V was cut by 5 bases and J by 4 bases, with 15 bases left in between. The CDR3 protein is CASSARGAKYNEQFF. The CDR3 DNA follows: TGTGCCAGCAGCGCCCGGGGGGCAAAATACAATGAGCAGTTCTTC.

This clonotype was seen many times. The rearrangement uses TRBV7-3 and TRBJ2-7; TRBD1 matches at 9 bases. Germline V lookup: CDR1 SGHTA, CDR2 FQGTGA. The V segment lost 4 bases and the J segment 5 bases; nucleotides outside the gene matches: 12. The CDR3 runs to 16 residues. CDR3 amino acids: CASSSFNRDRDHEQYF. The CDR3 coding sequence is TGTGCCAGCAGCTCCTTTAACCGGGACAGGGACCACGAGCAGTACTTC. Filled out from reference TRBV7-3 and TRBJ2-7, the complete variable domain reads GAGVSQTPSNKVTEKGKYVELRCDPISGHTALYWYRQSLGQGPEFLIYFQGTGAADDSGLPNDRFFAVRPEGSVSTLKIQRTERGDSAVYLCASSSFNRDRDHEQYFGPGTRLTVT.

As regards this clonotype: Just one base apart from a much larger clone, this may be a read error. The chain joins TRBV29-1 to TRBJ2-5, with unresolved D. The germline V gene encodes CDR1 SQVTM and CDR2 ANQGSEA. V gave up 6 bases and J gave up 11 bases, with 19 bases separating them. The CDR3 is 12 amino acids. The CDR3 sequence: CSVSDGDNEQYF. The CDR3, as DNA: TGCAGCGTATCGGACGGAGACAATGAGCAGTACTTC.

In this sample, this clonotype turned up many times. The chain recombines TRBV7-9 with TRBJ1-2; D unresolved. The CDR3 contains 12 residues. Germline CDR1 is SEHNR and CDR2 is FQNEAQ (reference sequence). Trimming stripped 3 bases from V and 4 bases from J, with 6 bases between. CDR3 coding DNA: TGTGCCAGCAGCTTTGACATCTATGGCTACACCTTC. Its translation: CASSFDIYGYTF.

This chain links TRBV28 with TRBJ2-7, with TRBD1 matching 7 bases. The V gene's germline CDR1 is MDHEN and CDR2 SYDVKM. CDR3 length: 13 residues. V dropped 5 bases and J dropped 5; count of bases not matched to a gene: 6. CDR3 in amino acids: CASSPDRDHEQYF. The CDR3 coding sequence is TGTGCCAGCAGTCCCGACAGGGACCACGAGCAGTACTTC.

Note on this clonotype: One end of the junction is discordant with germline, which a read error may explain. The chain carries TRBV7-9 and TRBJ1-2; D unresolved. Germline V gene data show CDR1 as SEHNR and CDR2 as FQNEAQ (reference sequence). This CDR3 spans 13 amino acids. The CDR3 spells CASSLVTSDGYAF. The CDR3 coding sequence is TGTGCCAGCAGCTTAGTAACCTCGGATGGCTACGCCTTC.

On this clonotype: This sequence may be a read error, since a much larger clone differs from it by one base. The V and J genes are TRBV12-3 or TRBV12-4 and TRBJ2-5; TRBD2 agrees at 7 bases. The length of the CDR3 is 14 residues. V was clipped by 5 bases and J by 11 bases; unmatched bases: 14. The CDR3, as DNA: TGTGCCAGCAGTCCGTGGGGGGGGTACAATGAGCAGTACTTC. This encodes CASSPWGGYNEQYF.

About this clonotype itself: This may be a read error: a much more frequent sequence differs by one nucleotide. The genes are TRBV27 and TRBJ1-2; D gene ambiguous. The germline CDR1 and CDR2 sequences are MNHEY and SMNVEV (reference sequence). Between the trimmed V and J ends, which lost 8 bases and 10 bases, there was a span of 17 bases. This CDR3 spans 12 amino acids. Written as DNA, the CDR3 is TGTGCCAGCTCTCCCGACGGGCTAGACTACACCTTC. Encoded protein: CASSPDGLDYTF.

The rearrangement uses TRBV5-1 and TRBJ1-1; 7 positions match TRBD1. The junction had 9 bases not matched to a gene; V was cut back by 2 bases and J by 5 bases. Germline V lookup: CDR1 SGHRS, CDR2 YFSETQ. This CDR3 contains 15 residues. Written as DNA, the CDR3 is TGCGCCAGCAGCTTACAGGGGAAAGGAGGGACTGAAGCTTTCTTT. It encodes CASSLQGKGGTEAFF.

V gene TRBV20-1 combines with J gene TRBJ2-6; D possibly corresponds to TRBD1 (6 bases). Germline CDR1 reads DFQATT; CDR2 reads SNEGSKA (reference sequence). The CDR3 runs 17 residues. Trimming removed 5 bases at V and 0 bases at J, with 17 bases between. This CDR3 is CSAHHRDKSSGANVLTF. As DNA, the CDR3 is TGCAGTGCTCATCACCGGGACAAGTCCTCTGGGGCCAACGTCCTGACTTTC.

This clonotype was recorded a few times. The V gene is TRBV11-2, the J gene TRBJ1-2; D remains ambiguous. CDR1 and CDR2 (germline): SGHAT, FQNNGV. Trimming pared 1 base from V and 0 bases from J, leaving 12 bases between. This CDR3 region has 16 residues. The CDR3: CASSLGADRANYGYTF. Written as DNA, the CDR3 is TGTGCCAGCAGCTTAGGGGCGGATCGGGCTAACTATGGCTACACCTTC.

This clonotype was seen repeatedly, ten times or more. V is TRBV9 and J is TRBJ2-1; D is possibly TRBD2 (7 bases). CDR1 and CDR2 from the germline V gene are SGDLS and YYNGEE. Trimming took off 0 bases at V and 8 bases at J, with 15 bases between the two ends. The CDR3 spans 15 residues. CDR3 DNA sequence: TGTGCCAGCAGCGTAGAGGTGGGGGGGGCGGATGAGCAGTTCTTC. Translated: CASSVEVGGADEQFF.

This chain links TRBV3-1 with TRBJ1-1; weak D call: TRBD1 (5 bases). The V and J ends lost 0 bases and 1 base respectively, with 12 bases between them. Per the germline V gene, CDR1 is LGHDT and CDR2 is YNNKEL (reference sequence). The CDR3 consists of 16 residues. CDR3 residues: CASSQDRGTRNTEAFF. The CDR3 bases are TGTGCCAGCAGCCAAGATCGAGGGACGCGGAACACTGAAGCTTTCTTT.

The chain has TRBV6-2 or TRBV6-3 and TRBJ1-5; D is unresolved. This CDR3 has 19 amino acids. Trimming removed 8 bases from V and 0 bases from J, with 26 bases in between. The germline CDR1 and CDR2 sequences are MNHEY and SVGEGT. The CDR3 loop is CASRKSHHAAPYSNQPQHF. DNA of the CDR3: TGTGCCAGCCGTAAATCCCACCACGCGGCCCCTTATAGCAATCAGCCCCAGCATTTT.

Points on this clonotype: A much more abundant neighbour one base away suggests this may be a read error. The CDR3 coding sequence is TGCAGTGCCCCACTAGCGGGGGGACGCGAGCAGTACTTC. Its protein product is CSAPLAGGREQYF. This chain connects TRBV20-1 to TRBJ2-7; 12 nucleotides align to TRBD2. J was trimmed by 6 bases and V by 6 bases; bases with no gene match: 6. This CDR3 region has 13 residues. CDR1 is DFQATT, CDR2 SNEGSKA, per germline (reference sequence).